This note documents a single T cell receptor (beta chain) sequence. Its antigen is unidentified. The sample belongs to a study of response to subunit inactivated influenza vaccine. Study-wide results and limits: New T cells are recruited in small numbers by each seasonal influenza vaccination, according to the authors' suggestion.

This CDR3 is 15 amino acids long. V was pared by 5 bases and J by 4 bases, with 6 bases of the junction left unmatched. Germline V CDR1 and CDR2: SGHTA, FQGTGA. TCRdb re-derived calls from the RT-PCR reads in MiXCR, one entry per CDR3 protein. The sample consists of over 150,000 distinct CDR3 sequences, 13% to 15% of them appearing once. V usage is TRBV7-3 and J usage is TRBJ2-3, with 10 positions matching TRBD1. The source was CD8+ T cells sorted from PBMCs, collected roughly 5 days after vaccination. This sequence was found in a man aged 50-59 years who received an inactivated influenza vaccine. As DNA, the CDR3 is TGTGCCAGCAGCCTGACAGGGGGCAAGGCAGATACGCAGTATTTT. As protein: CASSLTGGKADTQYF.